The 21 T cell receptor beta chains listed next were all sequenced from one sample in a study of shared clonotypes between healthy human individuals. The repertoire was sequenced with immunoSEQ multiplex PCR; TCRdb's copy has only in-frame clones and lacks some. This table holds 2 million to 2.5 million clones, 85% to 95% found once. Sequenced input: naive CD4+ T cells from PBMCs. Subset given: CD45RA+ positively selected. These receptors were taken from a man between 18 and 29 years old in good health. Some clones in this sample may be carry-over from other donors' samples.

The CDR3 loop is CAMARVPYTEAFF. The CDR3 nucleotides are TGTGCCATGGCGAGGGTCCCGTACACTGAAGCTTTCTTT. This chain joins TRBV30 and TRBJ1-1; no firm D call. V was clipped by 8 bases and J by 3 bases, with 16 bases between them. From germline, CDR1 is GTSNPN and CDR2 SVGIG (reference sequence). This CDR3 is 13 amino acids long.

As for this clone: Other nucleotide sequences from this sample produce the same CDR3. V usage is TRBV29-1 and J usage is TRBJ1-1; D call uncertain. CDR3 length equals 12 residues. V shed 6 bases and J shed 0 bases, with 8 bases lying between them. Germline-derived CDR1 and CDR2 are SQVTM and ANQGSEA. CDR3: CSVPGVNTEAFF. The CDR3 region has the DNA TGCAGCGTCCCCGGAGTGAACACTGAAGCTTTCTTT.

For the CDR3, the DNA is TGTGCCAGCAGTGAATTGCCAGCCAGGGGTGAGCAGTTCTTC. Amino acid sequence: CASSELPARGEQFF. The rearrangement uses TRBV6-1 and TRBJ2-1, with a weak D call TRBD1 (6 bases). The CDR3 length is 14 residues. CDR1 and CDR2 (germline): MNHNS, SASEGT. Trimming removed 2 bases from V and 9 bases from J, with 14 bases in between.

V is TRBV13 and J is TRBJ2-7; 7 nucleotides align to TRBD2. The J segment lost 6 bases and the V segment lost 2 bases, leaving 7 bases of the junction unmatched. Looked up from germline, CDR1 is PRHDT and CDR2 is FYEKMQ (reference sequence). The CDR3 loop spans 14 amino acids. The CDR3 DNA is TGTGCCAGCAGCTTATCGAGGACTAGTGGCGAGCAGTACTTC. Encoded protein: CASSLSRTSGEQYF.

The CDR3 DNA sequence: TGTGCCACCAGCAGAGGGTCGTGGTACCGGTCGAACACTGAAGCTTTCTTT. It encodes CATSRGSWYRSNTEAFF. The chain has TRBV15 and TRBJ1-1, with D hard to call. The CDR3 covers 17 residues. Germline V gene lookup returns CDR1 LNHNV and CDR2 YYDKDF (reference sequence). Trimming cost V 1 base and J 1 base, with 16 bases left between them.

V usage is TRBV7-8 and J usage is TRBJ1-5; TRBD1 might be the D (5 bases). The CDR3 spans 16 residues. Trimming left V 4 bases short and J 6 bases short, with 19 bases between. The germline V gene encodes CDR1 SGHVS and CDR2 FQNEAQ. DNA of the CDR3: TGTGCCAGCAGCTCCCGGTCCCAGGGCTTCGGTCAGCCCCAGCATTTT. Protein sequence: CASSSRSQGFGQPQHF.

The chain uses TRBV27 and TRBJ1-2; perhaps TRBD1 as D (5 bases). Germline CDR1 is MNHEY and CDR2 is SMNVEV (reference sequence). The CDR3 extends over 15 amino acids. Trimming took 6 bases from V and 0 from J, leaving 14 bases between them. The CDR3 DNA reads TGTGCCAGCAGATCTACAGGAGTAGCTAACTATGGCTACACCTTC. This sequence encodes CASRSTGVANYGYTF.

This chain connects TRBV7-3 to TRBJ2-1; TRBD2 aligns across 12 bases. The CDR3 is made up of 16 amino acids. V shed 5 bases, J shed 2 bases, and the junction held 4 bases outside the gene matches. Germline loops: CDR1 SGHTA, CDR2 FQGTGA. The CDR3 bases are TGTGCCAGCAGCCCCCGACTAGCGGGAGCCTACAATGAGCAGTTCTTC. Translated: CASSPRLAGAYNEQFF. The variable domain in full, completed from reference TRBV7-3 and TRBJ2-1, reads GAGVSQTPSNKVTEKGKYVELRCDPISGHTALYWYRQSLGQGPEFLIYFQGTGAADDSGLPNDRFFAVRPEGSVSTLKIQRTERGDSAVYLCASSPRLAGAYNEQFFGPGTRLTVL.

This clone was picked up a small number of times. The chain has TRBV27 and TRBJ2-3; 7 nucleotides line up with TRBD1. V lost 5 bases, J lost 1 base, and 0 bases stayed unmatched. The length of the CDR3 is 13 residues. Germline-derived CDR1 and CDR2 are MNHEY and SMNVEV (reference sequence). CDR3 residues: CASSDRGTDTQYF. Written as DNA, the CDR3 is TGTGCCAGCAGTGACAGGGGCACAGATACGCAGTATTTT.

This chain joins TRBV28 and TRBJ2-7; TRBD2 matches 9 bases. Losses at the gene ends were 5 bases for V and 12 bases for J; bases not matched to a gene: 11. This CDR3 region has 13 residues. From germline, CDR1 is MDHEN and CDR2 SYDVKM. CDR3 nucleotide sequence: TGTGCCAGCAGTGCAATAGCGGGGGTCCCCCCGTACTTC. Amino acids: CASSAIAGVPPYF. The complete variable domain, with remaining parts taken from reference TRBV28 and TRBJ2-7, reads DVKVTQSSRYLVKRTGEKVFLECVQDMDHENMFWYRQDPGLGLRLIYFSYDVKMKEKGDIPEGYSVSREKKERFSLILESASTNQTSMYLCASSAIAGVPPYFGPGTRLTVT.

This rearrangement joins TRBV19 to TRBJ2-2, with 10 bases matching TRBD2. V lost 3 bases, J lost 3 bases, and 4 bases stayed unmatched. CDR1 is LNHDA and CDR2 is SQIVND in the germline V gene (reference sequence). The CDR3 contains 16 residues. Here the CDR3 DNA reads TGTGCCAGTAGTATCGGGACTAGCGTTTACACCGGGGAGCTGTTTTTT. Protein: CASSIGTSVYTGELFF.

The chain couples TRBV4-1 to TRBJ1-1, with TRBD1 identical over 11 bases. Germline CDR1 MGHRA, CDR2 YSYEKL. The trim removed 2 bases at V and 5 bases at J, leaving 7 bases unmatched. This CDR3 is built from 16 residues. CDR3 loop: CASSQPGTGGNTEAFF. The CDR3 region has the DNA TGCGCCAGCAGCCAACCCGGGACAGGGGGTAATACTGAAGCTTTCTTT.

The J gene is TRBJ2-1, the V gene TRBV19; D is perhaps TRBD1 or TRBD2 (5 bases each). Trimming cost V 2 bases and J 7 bases, with 15 bases left between them. The CDR3 contains 15 residues. CDR1 LNHDA and CDR2 SQIVND come from the germline V gene (reference sequence). DNA of the CDR3: TGTGCCAGTAGTATATTACGGGGCCGGGGAAATGAGCAGTTCTTC. This sequence encodes CASSILRGRGNEQFF.

V gene TRBV27 combines with J gene TRBJ2-3, with 11 bases fitting TRBD2. This CDR3 spans 16 amino acids. The V gene's germline CDR1 is MNHEY and CDR2 SMNVEV (reference sequence). V was clipped by 2 bases and J by 4 bases; unmatched bases: 5. CDR3 region: CASSLRASGGSDTQYF. The CDR3 DNA follows: TGTGCCAGCAGTTTACGGGCTAGCGGGGGGTCAGATACGCAGTATTTT.

The chain employs TRBV7-9 and TRBJ2-3; the D call may be TRBD1 or TRBD2 (5 bases each). The germline CDR1 and CDR2 sequences are SEHNR and FQNEAQ (reference sequence). This CDR3 contains 15 residues. Trimming shortened V by 6 bases and J by 8 bases, and 21 bases separated the two germline ends. CDR3 nucleotides: TGTGCCAGCAGGCCAACTAGTCCTAGGGGTGGTACGCAGTATTTT. Its protein product is CASRPTSPRGGTQYF.

The chain joins TRBV30 to TRBJ1-5; TRBD1 might be the D (5 bases). The germline CDR1 and CDR2 sequences are GTSNPN and SVGIG (reference sequence). The CDR3 spans 12 residues. V was shortened by 2 bases and J by 6 bases, with 8 bases between the two germline ends. The CDR3 nucleotides are TGTGCCTGGAGTCTTCAGGGTCAGCCCCAGCATTTT. Protein product: CAWSLQGQPQHF.

This clone was seen a few times. The rearrangement joins TRBV25-1 to TRBJ1-2, with no clear D. Germline V gene data show CDR1 as MGHDK and CDR2 as SYGVNS. The CDR3 consists of 13 residues. V dropped 1 base and J dropped 8 bases, with 11 bases sitting between them. CDR3 bases: TGTGCCAGCAGTGAATCAGGCCTTGGGGGCTACACCTTC. It specifies CASSESGLGGYTF.

V and J are TRBV19 and TRBJ2-1; 7 bases match TRBD1. Per germline, CDR1 LNHDA and CDR2 SQIVND (reference sequence). The CDR3 sequence is 15 residues long. The ends lost 5 bases at V and 5 bases at J; junction bases unmatched: 9. CDR3 in amino acids: CASSGRTGGHNEQFF. CDR3 nucleotides: TGTGCCAGTAGTGGACGGACAGGTGGCCACAATGAGCAGTTCTTC.

The V gene is TRBV7-3, the J gene TRBJ2-1; 8 positions agree with TRBD2. The CDR3 runs to 17 residues. The V gene's germline CDR1 is SGHTA and CDR2 FQGTGA. The junction had 12 bases not matched to a gene; V was cut back by 3 bases and J by 5 bases. CDR3 in DNA: TGTGCCAGCAGCTTGCACCGCCCGGGACTAGGGAACAATGAGCAGTTCTTC. Translated, it gives CASSLHRPGLGNNEQFF.

This rearrangement joins TRBV14 to TRBJ2-7; TRBD1 aligns across 7 bases. CDR1 is SGHDN and CDR2 is FVKESK in the germline V gene. The CDR3 totals 13 residues. V was clipped by 3 bases and J by 3 bases; unmatched bases: 2. CDR3 nucleotides: TGTGCCAGCAGCCACCGGGACAGCTACGAGCAGTACTTC. Protein product: CASSHRDSYEQYF.

The genes are TRBV30 and TRBJ2-7, with D unresolved. This CDR3 is 15 amino acids long. Per the germline V gene, CDR1 is GTSNPN and CDR2 is SVGIG (reference sequence). Trimming left V 8 bases short and J 2 bases short, with 22 bases between. CDR3 residues: CATRPLQPTPYEQYF. DNA of the CDR3: TGTGCCACCCGCCCTCTCCAACCTACACCCTACGAGCAGTACTTC.